The 3 T cell receptor beta chains below all came from one sample that was sequenced in a study of blood T cell repertoires in COVID-19. Clones were sequenced by immunoSEQ multiplex PCR, and TCRdb holds only the in-frame ones, with some missing. The sample lists roughly 220,000 clones; about 88% were seen once. Source material: peripheral blood. These receptors came from a middle-aged man who had recovered from COVID-19.

This rearrangement joins TRBV11-2 to TRBJ2-1, with TRBD1 identical over 9 bases. From germline, CDR1 is SGHAT and CDR2 FQNNGV. This CDR3 is built from 16 residues. Unmatched junction bases numbered 11, after V lost 5 bases and J lost 6 bases. The CDR3 DNA reads TGTGCCAGCAGCCACACCTTGGGACAGGGACCCAATGAGCAGTTCTTC. This gives the protein CASSHTLGQGPNEQFF.

The V call is TRBV28, the J call TRBJ1-5; 7 bases are a match to TRBD1. V dropped 6 bases and J dropped 10; count of bases not matched to a gene: 18. There are 16 residues in the CDR3. Looked up from germline, CDR1 is MDHEN and CDR2 is SYDVKM. The CDR3 loop is CASRTGPGGIPHPQHF. CDR3 coding DNA: TGTGCCAGCAGAACCGGCCCAGGGGGAATCCCCCATCCCCAGCATTTT. The full variable domain, its missing parts supplied by reference TRBV28 and TRBJ1-5, is DVKVTQSSRYLVKRTGEKVFLECVQDMDHENMFWYRQDPGLGLRLIYFSYDVKMKEKGDIPEGYSVSREKKERFSLILESASTNQTSMYLCASRTGPGGIPHPQHFGDGTRLSIL.

The J gene is TRBJ1-1, the V gene TRBV6-4; maybe TRBD1 (6 bases). Trimming left V 6 bases short and J 0 bases short, with 8 bases between. The CDR3 contains 13 residues. Germline values: CDR1 MRHNA, CDR2 SNTAGT. CDR3 in amino acids: CASSWDMNTEAFF. For the CDR3, the DNA is TGTGCCAGCAGCTGGGACATGAACACTGAAGCTTTCTTT.